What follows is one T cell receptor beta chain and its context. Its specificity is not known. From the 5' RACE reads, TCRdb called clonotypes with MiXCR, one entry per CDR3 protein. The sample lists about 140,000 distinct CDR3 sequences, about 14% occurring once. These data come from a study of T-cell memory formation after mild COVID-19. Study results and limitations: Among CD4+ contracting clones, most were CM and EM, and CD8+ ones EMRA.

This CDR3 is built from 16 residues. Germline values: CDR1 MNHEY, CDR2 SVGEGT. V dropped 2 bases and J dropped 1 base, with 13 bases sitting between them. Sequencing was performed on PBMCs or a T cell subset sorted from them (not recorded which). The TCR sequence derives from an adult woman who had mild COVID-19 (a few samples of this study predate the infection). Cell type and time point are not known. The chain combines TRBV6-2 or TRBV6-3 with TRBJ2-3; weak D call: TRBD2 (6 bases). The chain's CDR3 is CASSYTPGVGTDTQYF. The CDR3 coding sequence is TGTGCCAGCAGTTACACCCCGGGAGTCGGCACAGATACGCAGTATTTT.